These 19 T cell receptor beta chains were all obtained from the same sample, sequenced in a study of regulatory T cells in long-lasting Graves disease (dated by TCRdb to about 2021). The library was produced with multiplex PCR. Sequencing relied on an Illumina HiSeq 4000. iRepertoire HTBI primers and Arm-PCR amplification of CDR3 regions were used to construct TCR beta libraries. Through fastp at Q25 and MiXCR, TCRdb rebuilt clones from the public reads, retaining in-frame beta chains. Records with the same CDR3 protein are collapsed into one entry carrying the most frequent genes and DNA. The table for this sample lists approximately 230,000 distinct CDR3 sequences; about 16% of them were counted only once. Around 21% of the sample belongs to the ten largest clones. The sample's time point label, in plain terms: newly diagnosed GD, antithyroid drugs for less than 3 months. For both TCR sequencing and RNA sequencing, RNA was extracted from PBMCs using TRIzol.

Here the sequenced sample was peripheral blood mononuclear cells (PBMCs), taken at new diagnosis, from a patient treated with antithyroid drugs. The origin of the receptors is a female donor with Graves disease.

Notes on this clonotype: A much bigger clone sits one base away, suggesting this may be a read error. The CDR3 sequence is CATSDTDASSGNTIYF. DNA for the CDR3: TGTGCCACCAGTGATACGGACGCGAGCTCTGGAAACACCATATATTTT. This chain connects TRBV24-1 to TRBJ1-3; no definite D call. The V gene lost 3 bases and the J gene lost 0 bases, with 11 bases spanning the gap. The CDR3 extends over 16 amino acids. Germline V gives CDR1 KGHDR, CDR2 SFDVKD.

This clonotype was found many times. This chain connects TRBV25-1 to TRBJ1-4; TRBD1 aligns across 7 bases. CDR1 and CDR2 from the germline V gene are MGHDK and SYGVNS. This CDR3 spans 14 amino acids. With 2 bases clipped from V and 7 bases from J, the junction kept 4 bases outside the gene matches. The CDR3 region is CASSERGRGEKLFF. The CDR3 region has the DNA TGTGCCAGCAGTGAAAGGGGGCGAGGTGAAAAACTGTTTTTT.

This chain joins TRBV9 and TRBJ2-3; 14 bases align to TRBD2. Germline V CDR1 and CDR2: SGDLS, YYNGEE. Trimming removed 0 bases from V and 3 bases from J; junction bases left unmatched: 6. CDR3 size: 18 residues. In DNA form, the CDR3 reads TGTGCCAGCAGCGTAGAGGGGACTAGCGGGAGAGTAACAGATACGCAGTATTTT. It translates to CASSVEGTSGRVTDTQYF. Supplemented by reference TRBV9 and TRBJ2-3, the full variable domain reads DSGVTQTPKHLITATGQRVTLRCSPRSGDLSVYWYQQSLDQGLQFLIQYYNGEERAKGNILERFSAQQFPDLHSELNLSSLELGDSALYFCASSVEGTSGRVTDTQYFGPGTRLTVL.

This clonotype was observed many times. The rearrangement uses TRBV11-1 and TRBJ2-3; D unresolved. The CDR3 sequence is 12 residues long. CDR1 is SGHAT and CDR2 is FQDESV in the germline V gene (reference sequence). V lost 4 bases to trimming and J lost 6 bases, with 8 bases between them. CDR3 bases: TGTGCCAGCAGCTGGACCGGGGATACGCAGTATTTT. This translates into CASSWTGDTQYF.

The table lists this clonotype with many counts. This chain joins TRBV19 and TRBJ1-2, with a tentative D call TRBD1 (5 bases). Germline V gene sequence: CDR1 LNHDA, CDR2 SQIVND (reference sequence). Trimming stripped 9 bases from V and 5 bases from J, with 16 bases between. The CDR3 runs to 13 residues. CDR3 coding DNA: TGTGCCAGCAGTGCCAGGGAGGAGTATGGCTACACCTTC. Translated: CASSAREEYGYTF. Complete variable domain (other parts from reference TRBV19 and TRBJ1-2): DGGITQSPKYLFRKEGQNVTLSCEQNLNHDAMYWYRQDPGQGLRLIYYSQIVNDFQKGDIAEGYSVSREKKESFPLTVTSAQKNPTAFYLCASSAREEYGYTFGSGTRLTVV.

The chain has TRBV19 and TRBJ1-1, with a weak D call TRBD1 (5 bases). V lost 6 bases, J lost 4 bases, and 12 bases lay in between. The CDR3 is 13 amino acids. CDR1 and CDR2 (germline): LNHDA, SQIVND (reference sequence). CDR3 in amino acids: CASSDSSSTEAFF. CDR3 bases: TGTGCCAGTAGCGACAGTTCGAGCACTGAAGCTTTCTTT.

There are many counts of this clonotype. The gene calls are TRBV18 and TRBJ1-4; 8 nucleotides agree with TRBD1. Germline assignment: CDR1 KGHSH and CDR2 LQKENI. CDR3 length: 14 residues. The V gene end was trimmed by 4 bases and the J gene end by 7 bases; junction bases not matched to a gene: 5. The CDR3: CASSRDRGTEKLFF. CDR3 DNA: TGTGCCAGCTCACGAGACAGGGGTACTGAAAAACTGTTTTTT.

The CDR3 nucleotides read TGCAGTGCTAGAGGCCCACAGGGGAATCAGCCCCAGCATTTT. Protein: CSARGPQGNQPQHF. The chain employs TRBV20-1 and TRBJ1-5; the match to TRBD1 covers 7 bases. This CDR3 has 14 amino acids. Germline V gives CDR1 DFQATT, CDR2 SNEGSKA (reference sequence). The V and J ends lost 1 base and 4 bases, in that order; junction bases with no gene match: 4.

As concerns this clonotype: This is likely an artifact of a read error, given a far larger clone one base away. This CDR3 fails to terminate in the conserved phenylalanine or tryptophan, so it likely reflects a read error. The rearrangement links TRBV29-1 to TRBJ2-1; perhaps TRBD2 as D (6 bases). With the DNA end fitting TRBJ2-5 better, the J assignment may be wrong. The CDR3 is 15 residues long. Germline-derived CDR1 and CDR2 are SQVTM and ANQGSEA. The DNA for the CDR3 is TGCAGCGTTCGGACCGGCCAGACTAGTGCAGAGACCCAGTACCTC. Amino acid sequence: CSVRTGQTSAETQYL.

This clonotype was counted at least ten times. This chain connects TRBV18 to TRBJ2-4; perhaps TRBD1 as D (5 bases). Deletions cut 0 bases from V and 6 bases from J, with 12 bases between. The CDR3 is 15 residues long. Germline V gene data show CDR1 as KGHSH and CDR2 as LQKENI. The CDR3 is CASSPPSPRGNIQYF. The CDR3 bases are TGTGCCAGCTCACCACCGTCCCCAAGGGGAAACATTCAGTACTTC.

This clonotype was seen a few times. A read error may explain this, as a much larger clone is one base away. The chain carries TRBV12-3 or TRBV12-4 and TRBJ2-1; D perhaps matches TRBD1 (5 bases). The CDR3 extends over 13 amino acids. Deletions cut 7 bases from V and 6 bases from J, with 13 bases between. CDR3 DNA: TGTGCCAGCAATGACAGCCGGGTCAATGAGCAGTTCTTC. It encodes CASNDSRVNEQFF.

The CDR3 DNA sequence: TGTGCCAGCAGTTCTAGGACTAGCGGGGGGGTCGATACGCAGTATTTT. This gives the protein CASSSRTSGGVDTQYF. The chain employs TRBV7-2 and TRBJ2-3, with 15 bases lining up with TRBD2. The trim removed 6 bases at V and 6 bases at J, leaving 7 bases unmatched. The CDR3 has 16 residues. Looked up from germline, CDR1 is SGHTA and CDR2 is FQGNSA.

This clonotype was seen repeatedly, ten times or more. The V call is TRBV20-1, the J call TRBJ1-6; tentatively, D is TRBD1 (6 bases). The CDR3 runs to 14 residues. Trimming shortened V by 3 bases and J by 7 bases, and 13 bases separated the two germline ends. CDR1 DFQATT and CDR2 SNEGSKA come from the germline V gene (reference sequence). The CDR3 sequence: CSARYRARNSPLHF. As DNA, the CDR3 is TGCAGTGCTAGGTACAGGGCAAGGAATTCACCCCTCCACTTT.

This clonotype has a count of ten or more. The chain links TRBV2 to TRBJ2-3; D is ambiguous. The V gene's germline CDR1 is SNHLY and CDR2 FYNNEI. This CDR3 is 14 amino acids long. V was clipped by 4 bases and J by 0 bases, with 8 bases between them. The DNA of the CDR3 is TGTGCCAGCAGTGCGGTCGGTAGCACAGATACGCAGTATTTT. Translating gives CASSAVGSTDTQYF. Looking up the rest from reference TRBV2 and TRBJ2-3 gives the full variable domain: EPEVTQTPSHQVTQMGQEVILRCVPISNHLYFYWYRQILGQKVEFLVSFYNNEISEKSEIFDDQFSVERPDGSNFTLKIRSTKLEDSAMYFCASSAVGSTDTQYFGPGTRLTVL.

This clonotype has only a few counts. CDR3 residues: CASSPMLAGGPVSYEQYF. CDR3 sequence (DNA): TGTGCCAGCTCACCAATGCTAGCGGGAGGACCAGTCTCCTACGAGCAGTACTTC. V gene TRBV18 combines with J gene TRBJ2-7, with 11 bases fitting TRBD2. The germline V gene encodes CDR1 KGHSH and CDR2 LQKENI. J gave up 0 bases and V 2 bases, and 9 bases lay outside the gene matches. The CDR3 runs to 18 residues.

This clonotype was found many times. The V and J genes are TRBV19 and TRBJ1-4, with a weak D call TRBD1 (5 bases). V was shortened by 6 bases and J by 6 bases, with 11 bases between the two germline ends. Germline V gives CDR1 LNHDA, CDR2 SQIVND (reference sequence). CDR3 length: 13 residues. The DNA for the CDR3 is TGTGCCAGTAGGGGCAGGGCGGATGAAAAACTGTTTTTT. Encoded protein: CASRGRADEKLFF. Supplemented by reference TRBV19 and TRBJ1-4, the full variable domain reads DGGITQSPKYLFRKEGQNVTLSCEQNLNHDAMYWYRQDPGQGLRLIYYSQIVNDFQKGDIAEGYSVSREKKESFPLTVTSAQKNPTAFYLCASRGRADEKLFFGSGTQLSVL.

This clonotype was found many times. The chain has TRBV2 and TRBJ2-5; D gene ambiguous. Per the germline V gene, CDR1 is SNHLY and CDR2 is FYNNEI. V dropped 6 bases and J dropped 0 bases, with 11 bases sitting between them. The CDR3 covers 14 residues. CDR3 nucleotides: TGTGCCAGCAGCTTCAGACAAAACCAAGAGACCCAGTACTTC. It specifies CASSFRQNQETQYF.

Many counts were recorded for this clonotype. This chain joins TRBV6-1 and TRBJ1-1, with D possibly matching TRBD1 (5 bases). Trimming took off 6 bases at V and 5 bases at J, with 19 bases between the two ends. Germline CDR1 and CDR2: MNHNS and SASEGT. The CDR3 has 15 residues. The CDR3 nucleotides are TGTGCCAGCAGACTTCAAACAGGAGTCGGGACTGAAGCTTTCTTT. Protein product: CASRLQTGVGTEAFF.

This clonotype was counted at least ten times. The CDR3 DNA is TGTGCCAGCAGCCCTATTCGACTAGCGGTACAAGAGACCCAGTACTTC. This translates into CASSPIRLAVQETQYF. The J gene is TRBJ2-5, the V gene TRBV27; TRBD2 aligns across 9 bases. The length of the CDR3 is 16 residues. Germline V gene sequence: CDR1 MNHEY, CDR2 SMNVEV (reference sequence). With 6 bases clipped from V and 2 bases from J, the junction kept 10 bases outside the gene matches.